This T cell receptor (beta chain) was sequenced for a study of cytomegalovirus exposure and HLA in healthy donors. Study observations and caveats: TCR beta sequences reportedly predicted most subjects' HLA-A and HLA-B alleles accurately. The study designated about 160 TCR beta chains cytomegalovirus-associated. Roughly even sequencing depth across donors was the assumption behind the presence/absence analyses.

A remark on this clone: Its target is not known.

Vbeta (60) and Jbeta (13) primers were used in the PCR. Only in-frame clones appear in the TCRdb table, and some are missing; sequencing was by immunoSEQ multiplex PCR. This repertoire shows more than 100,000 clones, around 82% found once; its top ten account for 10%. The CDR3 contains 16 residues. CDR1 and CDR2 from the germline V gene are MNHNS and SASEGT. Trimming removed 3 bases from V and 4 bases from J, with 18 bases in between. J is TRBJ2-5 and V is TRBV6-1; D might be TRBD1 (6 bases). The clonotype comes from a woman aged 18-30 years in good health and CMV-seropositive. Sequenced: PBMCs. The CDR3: CASSDPSTGSGETQYF. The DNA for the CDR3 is TGTGCCAGCAGTGACCCAAGTACAGGGAGTGGAGAGACCCAGTACTTC.